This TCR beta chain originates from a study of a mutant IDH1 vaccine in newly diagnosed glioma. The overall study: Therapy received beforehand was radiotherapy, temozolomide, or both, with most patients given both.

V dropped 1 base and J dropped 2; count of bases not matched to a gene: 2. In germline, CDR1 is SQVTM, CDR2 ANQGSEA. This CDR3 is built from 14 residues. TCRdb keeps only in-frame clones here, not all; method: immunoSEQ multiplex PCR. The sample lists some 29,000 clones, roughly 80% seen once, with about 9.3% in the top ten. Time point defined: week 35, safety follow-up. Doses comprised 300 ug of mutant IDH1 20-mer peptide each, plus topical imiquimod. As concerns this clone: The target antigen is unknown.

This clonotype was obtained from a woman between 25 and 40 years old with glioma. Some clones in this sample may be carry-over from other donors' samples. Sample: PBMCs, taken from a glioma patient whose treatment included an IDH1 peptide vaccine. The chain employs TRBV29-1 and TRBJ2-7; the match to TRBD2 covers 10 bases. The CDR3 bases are TGCAGCGTTGAAGTCGGGACTAGCGCCTACGAGCAGTACTTC. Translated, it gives CSVEVGTSAYEQYF.